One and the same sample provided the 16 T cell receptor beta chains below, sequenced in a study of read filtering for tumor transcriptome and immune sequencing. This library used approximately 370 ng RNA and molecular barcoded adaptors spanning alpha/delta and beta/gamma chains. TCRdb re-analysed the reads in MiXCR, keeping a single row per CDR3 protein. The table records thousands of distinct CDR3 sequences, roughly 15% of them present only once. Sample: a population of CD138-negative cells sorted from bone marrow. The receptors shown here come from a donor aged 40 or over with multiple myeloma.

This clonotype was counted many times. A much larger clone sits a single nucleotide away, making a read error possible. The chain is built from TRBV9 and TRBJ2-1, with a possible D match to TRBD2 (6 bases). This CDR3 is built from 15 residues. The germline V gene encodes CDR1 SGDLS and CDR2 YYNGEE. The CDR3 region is CASSPSASSYNGQFF. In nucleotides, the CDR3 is TGTGCCAGCAGCCCTAGCGCGAGCTCCTACAATGGGCAGTTCTTC.

CDR3 sequence (DNA): TGTGCCAGCAGCAAACAGGGTACTGAGCAGTTCTTC. As protein: CASSKQGTEQFF. The rearrangement joins TRBV7-2 to TRBJ2-1, with a possible D match to TRBD1 (6 bases). Germline loops: CDR1 SGHTA, CDR2 FQGNSA. V was trimmed by 5 bases and J by 9 bases, leaving 11 bases between them. The CDR3 has 12 residues.

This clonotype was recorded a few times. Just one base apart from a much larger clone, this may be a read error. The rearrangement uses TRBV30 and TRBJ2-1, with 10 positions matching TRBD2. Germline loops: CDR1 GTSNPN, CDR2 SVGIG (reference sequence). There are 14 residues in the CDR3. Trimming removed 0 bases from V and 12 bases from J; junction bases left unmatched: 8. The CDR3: CAWSVASGGHGQFF. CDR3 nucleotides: TGTGCCTGGAGTGTAGCTAGCGGGGGACATGGGCAGTTCTTC.

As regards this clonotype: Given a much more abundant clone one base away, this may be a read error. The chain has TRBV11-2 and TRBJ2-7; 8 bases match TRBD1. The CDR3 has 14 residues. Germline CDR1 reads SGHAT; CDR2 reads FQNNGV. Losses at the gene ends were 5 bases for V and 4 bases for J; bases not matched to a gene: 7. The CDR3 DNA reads TGTGCCAGCAGCCCCGGACAGGGTTCTTACGAGCAGTACTTC. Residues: CASSPGQGSYEQYF.

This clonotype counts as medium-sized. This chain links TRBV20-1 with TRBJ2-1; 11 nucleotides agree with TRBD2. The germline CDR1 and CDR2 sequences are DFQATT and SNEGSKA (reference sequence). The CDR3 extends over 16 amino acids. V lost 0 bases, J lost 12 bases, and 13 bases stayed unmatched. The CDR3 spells CSARDPSGGFKLAQFF. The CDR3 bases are TGCAGTGCTAGAGACCCTAGCGGGGGGTTCAAATTAGCGCAGTTCTTC.

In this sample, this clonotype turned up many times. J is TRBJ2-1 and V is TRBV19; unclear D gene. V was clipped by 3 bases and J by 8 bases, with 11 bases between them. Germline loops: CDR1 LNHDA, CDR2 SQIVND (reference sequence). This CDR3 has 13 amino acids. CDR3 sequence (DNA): TGTGCCAGTAGTATCAAGAGTGTGGATGAGCAGTTCTTC. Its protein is CASSIKSVDEQFF.

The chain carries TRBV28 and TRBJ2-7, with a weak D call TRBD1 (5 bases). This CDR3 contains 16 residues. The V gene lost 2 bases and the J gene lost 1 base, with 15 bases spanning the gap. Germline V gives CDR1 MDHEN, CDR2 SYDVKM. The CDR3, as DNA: TGTGCCAGCAGTTTACATTTACCGCGACAGTCCTACGAGCAGTACTTC. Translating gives CASSLHLPRQSYEQYF.

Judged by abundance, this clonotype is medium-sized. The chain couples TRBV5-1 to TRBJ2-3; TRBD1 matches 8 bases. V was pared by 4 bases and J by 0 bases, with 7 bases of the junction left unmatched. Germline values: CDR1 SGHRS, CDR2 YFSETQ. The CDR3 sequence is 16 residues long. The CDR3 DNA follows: TGCGCCAGCAGCGAGGGACAGGCCCCTAGCACAGATACGCAGTATTTT. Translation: CASSEGQAPSTDTQYF.

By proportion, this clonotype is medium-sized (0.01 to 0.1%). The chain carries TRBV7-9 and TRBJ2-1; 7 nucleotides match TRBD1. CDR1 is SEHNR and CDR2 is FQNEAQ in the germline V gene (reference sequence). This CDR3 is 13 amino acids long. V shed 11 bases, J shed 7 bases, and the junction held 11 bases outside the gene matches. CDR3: CAVPGQRANEQFF. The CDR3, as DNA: TGTGCCGTACCGGGACAGAGGGCGAATGAGCAGTTCTTC.

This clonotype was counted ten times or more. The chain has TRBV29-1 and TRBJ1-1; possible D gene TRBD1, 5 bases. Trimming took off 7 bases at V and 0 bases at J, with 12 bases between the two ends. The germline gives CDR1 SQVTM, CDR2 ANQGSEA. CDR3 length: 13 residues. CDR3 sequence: CSATGGVNTEAFF. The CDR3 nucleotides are TGCAGCGCCACTGGGGGAGTGAACACTGAAGCTTTCTTT.

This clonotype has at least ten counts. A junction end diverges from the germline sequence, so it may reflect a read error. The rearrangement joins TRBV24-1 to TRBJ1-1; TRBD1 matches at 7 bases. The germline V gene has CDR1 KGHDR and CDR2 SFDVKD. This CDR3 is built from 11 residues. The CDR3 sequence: CATSDGTEALF. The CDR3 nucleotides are TGTGCCACCAGTGATGGGACAGAAGCTCTCTTT.

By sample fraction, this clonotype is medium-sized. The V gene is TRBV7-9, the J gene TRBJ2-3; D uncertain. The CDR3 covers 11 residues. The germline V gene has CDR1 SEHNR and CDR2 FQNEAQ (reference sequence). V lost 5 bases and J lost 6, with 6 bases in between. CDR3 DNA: TGTGCCAGCAGCCGCCTTGATACGCAGTATTTT. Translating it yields CASSRLDTQYF.

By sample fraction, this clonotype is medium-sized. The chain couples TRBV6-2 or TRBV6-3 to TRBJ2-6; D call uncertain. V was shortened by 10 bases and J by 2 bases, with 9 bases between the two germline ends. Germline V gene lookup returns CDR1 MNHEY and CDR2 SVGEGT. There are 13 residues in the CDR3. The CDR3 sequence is CAIRITGANVLTF. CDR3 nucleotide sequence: TGTGCCATCCGGATCACTGGGGCCAACGTCCTGACTTTC.

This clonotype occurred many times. The CDR3 region is CASSRLAGGQETQYF. The CDR3, as DNA: TGTGCCAGCAGTAGACTAGCGGGGGGGCAAGAGACCCAGTACTTC. V gene TRBV28 combines with J gene TRBJ2-5; 14 bases match TRBD2. This CDR3 is built from 15 residues. J gave up 2 bases and V 5 bases, and 1 base lay outside the gene matches. Germline CDR1 is MDHEN and CDR2 is SYDVKM.

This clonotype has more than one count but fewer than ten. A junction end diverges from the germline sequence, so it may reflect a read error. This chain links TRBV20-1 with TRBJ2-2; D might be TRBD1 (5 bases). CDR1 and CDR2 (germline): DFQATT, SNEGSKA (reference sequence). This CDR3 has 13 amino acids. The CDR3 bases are TGCATTGCTAGTGCGACAGAAACCCGGGAGCTGTTTTTT. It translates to CIASATETRELFF.

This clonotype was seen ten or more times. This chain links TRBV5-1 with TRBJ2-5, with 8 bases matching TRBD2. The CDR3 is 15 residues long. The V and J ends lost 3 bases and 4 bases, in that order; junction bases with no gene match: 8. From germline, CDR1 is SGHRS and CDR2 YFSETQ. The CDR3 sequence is CASSSTGGPGETQYF. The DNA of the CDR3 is TGCGCCAGCAGCTCCACGGGGGGGCCGGGAGAGACCCAGTACTTC.